The present TCR beta chain was sequenced within a study of neoadjuvant anti-PD-1 for oral cavity cancer. Study at large: Nivolumab at 3 mg/kg was mostly given biweekly, three to four doses, pre-surgery.

Regarding time point: after neoadjuvant nivolumab, at surgical resection. These oral cavity squamous cell carcinomas were HPV-negative and locally advanced. Repertoires were generated with immunoSEQ multiplex PCR, while TCRdb's copy carries only in-frame clones and drops some. The profile shows 35,000 to 50,000 clones, about 76% of them singletons. The CDR3 has 15 amino acids. Looked up from germline, CDR1 is SGHDT and CDR2 is YYEEEE. V gave up 1 base and J gave up 3 bases; unmatched junction bases: 7. The clonotype comes from a person aged 40-85 years with oral cavity squamous cell carcinoma. The chain combines TRBV5-6 with TRBJ2-7, with TRBD1 matching 7 bases. This material consisted of PBMCs, taken after nivolumab (anti-PD-1) treatment. CDR3: CASSLWGQQGYEQYF. Here the CDR3 DNA reads TGTGCCAGCAGCTTGTGGGGACAGCAGGGCTACGAGCAGTACTTC.